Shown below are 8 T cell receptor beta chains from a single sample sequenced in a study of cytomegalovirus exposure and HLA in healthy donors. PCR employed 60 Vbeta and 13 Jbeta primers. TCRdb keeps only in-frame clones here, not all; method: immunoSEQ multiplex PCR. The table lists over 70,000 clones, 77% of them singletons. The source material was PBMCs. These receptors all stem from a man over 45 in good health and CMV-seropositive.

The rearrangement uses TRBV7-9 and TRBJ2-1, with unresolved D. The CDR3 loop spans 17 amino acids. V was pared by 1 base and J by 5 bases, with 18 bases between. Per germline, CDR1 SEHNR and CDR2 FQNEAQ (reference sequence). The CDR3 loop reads CASSLVFLASINNEQFF. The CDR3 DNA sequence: TGTGCCAGCAGCTTAGTGTTCCTTGCGTCAATAAACAATGAGCAGTTCTTC. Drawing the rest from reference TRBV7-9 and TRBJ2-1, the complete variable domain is DTGVSQNPRHKITKRGQNVTFRCDPISEHNRLYWYRQTLGQGPEFLTYFQNEAQLEKSRLLSDRFSAERPKGSFSTLEIQRTEQGDSAMYLCASSLVFLASINNEQFFGPGTRLTVL.

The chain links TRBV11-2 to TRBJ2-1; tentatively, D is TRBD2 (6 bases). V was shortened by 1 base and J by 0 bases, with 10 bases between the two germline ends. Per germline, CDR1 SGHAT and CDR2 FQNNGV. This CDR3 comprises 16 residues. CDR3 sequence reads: CASSLGRGSSYNEQFF. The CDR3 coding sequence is TGTGCCAGCAGCTTAGGGAGGGGAAGCTCCTACAATGAGCAGTTCTTC.

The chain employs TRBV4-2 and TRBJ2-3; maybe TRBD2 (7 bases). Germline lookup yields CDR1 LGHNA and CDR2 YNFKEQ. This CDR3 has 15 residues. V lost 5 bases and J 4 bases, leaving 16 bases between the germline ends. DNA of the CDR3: TGTGCCAGCAGCAAACAGAAAGGGGGGGCAGATACGCAGTATTTT. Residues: CASSKQKGGADTQYF.

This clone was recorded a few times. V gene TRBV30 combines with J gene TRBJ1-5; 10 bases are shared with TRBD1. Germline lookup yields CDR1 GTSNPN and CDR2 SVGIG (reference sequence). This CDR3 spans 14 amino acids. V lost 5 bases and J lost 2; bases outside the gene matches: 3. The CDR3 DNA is TGTGCCTGGCAGGGACAGGGGCGCAATCAGCCCCAGCATTTT. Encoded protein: CAWQGQGRNQPQHF.

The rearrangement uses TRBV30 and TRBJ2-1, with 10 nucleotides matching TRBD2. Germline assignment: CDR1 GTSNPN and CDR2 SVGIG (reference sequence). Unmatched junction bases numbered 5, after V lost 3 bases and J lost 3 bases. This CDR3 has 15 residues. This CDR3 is CAWSPGTSDYNEQFF. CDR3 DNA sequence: TGTGCCTGGAGCCCCGGGACTAGCGACTACAATGAGCAGTTCTTC.

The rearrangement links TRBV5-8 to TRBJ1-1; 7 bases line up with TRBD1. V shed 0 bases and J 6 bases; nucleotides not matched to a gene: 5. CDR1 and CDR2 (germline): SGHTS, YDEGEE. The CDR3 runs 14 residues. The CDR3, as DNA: TGTGCCAGCAGCTTGGGTCAGGGGGTGGCTGAAGCTTTCTTT. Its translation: CASSLGQGVAEAFF.

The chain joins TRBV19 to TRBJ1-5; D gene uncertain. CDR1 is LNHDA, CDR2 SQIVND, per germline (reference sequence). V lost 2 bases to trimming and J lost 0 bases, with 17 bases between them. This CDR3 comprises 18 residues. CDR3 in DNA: TGTGCCAGTAGTATAAAAACCCGGGATTTACCTAGCAATCAGCCCCAGCATTTT. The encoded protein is CASSIKTRDLPSNQPQHF.

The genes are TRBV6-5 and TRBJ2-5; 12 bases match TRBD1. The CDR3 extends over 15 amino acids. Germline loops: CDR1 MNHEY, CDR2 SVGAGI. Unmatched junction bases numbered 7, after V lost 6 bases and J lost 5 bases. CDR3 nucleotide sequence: TGTGCCAGCAGAGGGACAGGGGGCGCCCAGGAGACCCAGTACTTC. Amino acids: CASRGTGGAQETQYF.